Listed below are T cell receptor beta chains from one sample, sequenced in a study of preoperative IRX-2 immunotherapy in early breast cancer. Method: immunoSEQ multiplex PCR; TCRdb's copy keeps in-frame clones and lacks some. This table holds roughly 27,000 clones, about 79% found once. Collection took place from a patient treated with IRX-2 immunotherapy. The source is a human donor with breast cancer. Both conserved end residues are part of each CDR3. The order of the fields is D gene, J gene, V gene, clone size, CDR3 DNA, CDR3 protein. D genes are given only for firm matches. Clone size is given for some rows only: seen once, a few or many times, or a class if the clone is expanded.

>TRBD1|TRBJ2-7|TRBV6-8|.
TGTGCCAGCAGCGCCCCCCGGGACAGATCCTACGAGCAGTACTTC
CASSAPRDRSYEQYF
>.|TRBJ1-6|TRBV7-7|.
TGTGCCAGCAGCCCCGGGCAGGGGAATTCACCCCTCCACTTT
CASSPGQGNSPLHF
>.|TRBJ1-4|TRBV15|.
TGTGCCACCAGCAGAGAGAGGCGGCTGGAGCAGACAGACTTAAACGAAAAACTGTTTTTT
CATSRERRLEQTDLNEKLFF
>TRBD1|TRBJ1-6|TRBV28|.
TGTGCCAGCAGTCCCTCGGGGACAGGGTGGAATTCACCCCTCCACTTT
CASSPSGTGWNSPLHF
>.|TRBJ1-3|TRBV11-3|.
TGTGCCAGCAAGGACAGCACCTCTGGAAACACCATATATTTT
CASKDSTSGNTIYF
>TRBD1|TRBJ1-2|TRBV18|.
TGTGCCAGCTCAGCCACCGGGACAGGGGATAACTATGGCTACACCTTC
CASSATGTGDNYGYTF
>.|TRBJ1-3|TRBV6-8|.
TGTGCCAGCAGTTACGGGACCGCCAGCTCTGGAAACACCATATATTTT
CASSYGTASSGNTIYF
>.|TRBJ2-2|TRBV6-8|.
TGTGCCAGCAGTGAGTACCCACCTCCAAGGAATATCGGGGAGCTGTTTTTT
CASSEYPPPRNIGELFF
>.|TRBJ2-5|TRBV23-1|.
TGCGCCAGCAGCCCATTAGTGGACGTGGTAGAGACCCAGTACTTC
CASSPLVDVVETQYF
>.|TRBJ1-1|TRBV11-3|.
TGTGCCAGCAGCCCCAGCGGGAGGGACACTGAAGCTTTCTTT
CASSPSGRDTEAFF
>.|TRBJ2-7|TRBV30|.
TGTGCCTGGAGGAACATCTACGAGCAGTACTTC
CAWRNIYEQYF
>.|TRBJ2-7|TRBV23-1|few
TGCGCCAGCAGCCAAGATCTTCTCCGCGAGCAGTACTTC
CASSQDLLREQYF
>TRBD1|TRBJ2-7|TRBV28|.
TGTGCCAGCAGTTTAGGGAGACAGGGGATCTCCTACGAGCAGTACTTC
CASSLGRQGISYEQYF
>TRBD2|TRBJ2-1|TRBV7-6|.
TGTGCCAGCAGCTTCCACCACTTAGCGGGAGGGTCCTACAATGAGCAGTTCTTC
CASSFHHLAGGSYNEQFF
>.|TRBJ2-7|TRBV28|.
TGTGCCAGCAGACTTGGACAGAGATTCTACGAGCAGTACTTC
CASRLGQRFYEQYF
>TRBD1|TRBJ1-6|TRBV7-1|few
TGTGCCAGCACGGGACAGGAGTATTCACCCCTCCACTTT
CASTGQEYSPLHF
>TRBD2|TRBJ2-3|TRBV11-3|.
TGTGCCAGCAGCTTGACTAGCGGACTATCTAGCACAGATACGCAGTATTTT
CASSLTSGLSSTDTQYF
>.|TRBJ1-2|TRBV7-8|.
TGTGCCAGCAGCCCCCTCGAGGACTTTGGCTACACCTTC
CASSPLEDFGYTF
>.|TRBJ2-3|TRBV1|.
TGCACCACGGCCGGGACTTCTAGCACAGATACGCAGTATTTT
CTTAGTSSTDTQYF
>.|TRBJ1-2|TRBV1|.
TGCGCCAGCAGCCAAGATACCGGGGTACGGAGCTACACCTTC
CASSQDTGVRSYTF
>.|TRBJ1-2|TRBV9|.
TGTGCCAGCAGTGAATTTGGGGCAGACCCCGGGTATGGCTACACCTTC
CASSEFGADPGYGYTF
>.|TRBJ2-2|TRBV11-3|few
TGTGCCAGCAGCTTGACCAAGGGCGCCACCGGGGAGCTGTTTTTT
CASSLTKGATGELFF
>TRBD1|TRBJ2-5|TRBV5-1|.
TGCGCCAGCAGCTTAAGGACAGGGAAAGAGACCCAGTACTTC
CASSLRTGKETQYF
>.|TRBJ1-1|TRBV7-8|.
TGTGCCAGCAGCTTAGAAGACAGTTTGAGAGCTTTCTTT
CASSLEDSLRAFF
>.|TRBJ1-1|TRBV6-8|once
TGTGCCAGCAGCCGGGACACCCTTTCGTTGATGAACACTGAAGCTTTCTTT
CASSRDTLSLMNTEAFF
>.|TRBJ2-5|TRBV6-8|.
TGTGCCAGCAGTATCCCCGAGGGTTTCCAAGAGACCCAGTACTTC
CASSIPEGFQETQYF
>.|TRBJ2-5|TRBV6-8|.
TGTGCCAGCACCAAGGGGGAGAGGGCGATATCAGAGACCCAGTACTTC
CASTKGERAISETQYF
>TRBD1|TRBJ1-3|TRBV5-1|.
TGCGCCAGCAGCTTGCATCCGGACAGGCCCTCTGGAAACACCATATATTTT
CASSLHPDRPSGNTIYF
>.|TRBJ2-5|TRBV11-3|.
TGTGCCAGCAGCTGGACGGGACTCCTGGAGACCCAGTACTTC
CASSWTGLLETQYF
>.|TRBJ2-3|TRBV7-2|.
TGTGCCAGCAACCGGCGTGACACAGATACGCAGTATTTT
CASNRRDTDTQYF
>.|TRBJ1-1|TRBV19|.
TGTGCCAGTACCTCGGGGGAGGAATGGACTGAAGCTTTCTTT
CASTSGEEWTEAFF
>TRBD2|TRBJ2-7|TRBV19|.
TGTGCCAGTAGTCTAGCGGGAGGTTACGAGCAGTACTTC
CASSLAGGYEQYF
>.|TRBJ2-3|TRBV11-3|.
TGTGCCAGCAGCTTGGCGGGACAGTATGCAGATACGCAGTATTTT
CASSLAGQYADTQYF
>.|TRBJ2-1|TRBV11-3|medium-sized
TGTGCCAGCAATCTCGGTTTTTGGTCACGCCGGGACGGGTACAATGAGCAGTTCTTC
CASNLGFWSRRDGYNEQFF
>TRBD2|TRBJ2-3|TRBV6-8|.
TGTGCCATCAGTCTAGCGGGAGGGACAGATACGCAATATTTT
CAISLAGGTDTQYF